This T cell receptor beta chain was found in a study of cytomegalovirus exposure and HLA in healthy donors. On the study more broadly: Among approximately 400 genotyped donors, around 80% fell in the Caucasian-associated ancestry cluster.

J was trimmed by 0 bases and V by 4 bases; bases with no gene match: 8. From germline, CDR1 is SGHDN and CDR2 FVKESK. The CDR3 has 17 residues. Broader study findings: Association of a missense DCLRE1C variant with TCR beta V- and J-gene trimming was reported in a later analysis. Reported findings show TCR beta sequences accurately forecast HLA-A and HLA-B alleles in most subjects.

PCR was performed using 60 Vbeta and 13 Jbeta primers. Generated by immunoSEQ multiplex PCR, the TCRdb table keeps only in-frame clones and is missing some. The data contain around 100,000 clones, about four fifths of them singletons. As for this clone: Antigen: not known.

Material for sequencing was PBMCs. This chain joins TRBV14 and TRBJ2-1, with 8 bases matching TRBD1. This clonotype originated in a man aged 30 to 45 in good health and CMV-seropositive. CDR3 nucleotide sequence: TGTGCCAGCAGCCGCGGACAGGGAGGCATCTCCTACAATGAGCAGTTCTTC. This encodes CASSRGQGGISYNEQFF.